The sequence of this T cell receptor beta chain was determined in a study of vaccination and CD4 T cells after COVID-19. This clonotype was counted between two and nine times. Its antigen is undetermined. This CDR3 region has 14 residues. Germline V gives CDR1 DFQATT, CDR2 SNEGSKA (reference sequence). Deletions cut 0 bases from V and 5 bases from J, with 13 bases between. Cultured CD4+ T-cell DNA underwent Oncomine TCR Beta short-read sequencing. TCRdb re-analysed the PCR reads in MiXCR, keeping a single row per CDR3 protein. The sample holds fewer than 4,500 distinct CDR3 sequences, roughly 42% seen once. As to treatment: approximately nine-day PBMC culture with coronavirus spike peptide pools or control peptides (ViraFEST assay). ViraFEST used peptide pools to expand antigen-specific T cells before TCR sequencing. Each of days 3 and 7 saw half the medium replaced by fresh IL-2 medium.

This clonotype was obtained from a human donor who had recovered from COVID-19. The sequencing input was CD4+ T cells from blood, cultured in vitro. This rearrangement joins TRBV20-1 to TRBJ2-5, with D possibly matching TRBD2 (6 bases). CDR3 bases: TGCAGTGCTAGAGATCGCCGTGGGGGGGAGACCCAGTACTTC. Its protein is CSARDRRGGETQYF.